One T cell receptor (beta chain) is described in this entry. Its target antigen remains unknown. Within one base of it there is no much larger clone, and no base qualities were kept. This entry belongs to a study of blood T cell repertoires in COVID-19 (dated by TCRdb to 2018 to 2021). At the level of the whole study: The collaborator samples originated in the United States, Italy and Spain and spanned the acute and convalescent phases of COVID-19. Nearly every sample came with metadata listing a de-identified subject ID, COVID-19 status, age in years and sex. Where available, HLA class I and class II types were obtained from metadata supplied by the sample provider rather than from assay-based typing. A freely available public database, intended as a resource for researchers studying the immune response to SARS-CoV-2, is where the repertoires were released. Samples came from the ongoing ImmuneRACE study (first 160 participants) plus 1,254 subjects from 6 global collaborators. The material from the prospective study consisted of cDNA or gDNA derived from T cells, B-cell-depleted T cells, or PBMCs. Subjects who had been exposed to COVID-19, were actively infected with it, or had recovered from it provided the deeply sampled blood TCRbeta repertoires that made up the dataset.

Here is what the overall study found, with its caveats: The amount of clinical and demographic metadata varied by source and participant and was provided uncurated.

V has 7 bases trimmed and J has 6 bases trimmed; junction bases matching no gene number 9. Based on the germline V gene, the CDR1 and CDR2 sequences are SGHNT and YENEEA. Its CDR3 holds 14 amino acids, cysteine through phenylalanine. The retained sequence is limited to the CDR3, 42 bases, with the frame set at the first base. Each collaborating institution followed its own protocols to collect whole blood in K2EDTA tubes. For TCRbeta analysis, collaborator samples were shipped as frozen whole blood, as isolated PBMCs, or as DNA extracted from either sample type. The immunoSEQ Assay, a bias-controlled multiplex PCR, was used to amplify TCRbeta CDR3 regions from genomic DNA. Processing in the source paper ran as follows. The number of nucleated cells in each sample was estimated from the amplification of reference gene primers within the assay. To quantify the absolute abundance of each unique TCRbeta CDR3 rearrangement, sequence reads were collapsed and filtered. For each sample, productive Simpson clonality was calculated as the square root of Simpson's diversity index across productive rearrangements. The clones in this table, taken by TCRdb from immuneACCESS, are in-frame only. Not every clone is retained; where verified, under half of the shortfall comes from an unresolved V gene, and the cause of the rest is unknown. V, J and clone size are taken as reported in that table, and D and trimming were inferred from the DNA itself. The sample records around 43,000 clones, roughly 82% of which are singletons. The ten largest account for about 14% of the sample.

Source material: peripheral blood. The source of this sequence is a human donor in a cohort sampled during active COVID-19. The rearrangement combines TRBV11-3 with TRBJ1-5; 7 central bases correspond to TRBD1. The DNA reads as follows: TGTGCCAGCACACTCGACAGGGAGAGTCAGCCCCAGCATTTT. This translates into CASTLDRESQPQHF.